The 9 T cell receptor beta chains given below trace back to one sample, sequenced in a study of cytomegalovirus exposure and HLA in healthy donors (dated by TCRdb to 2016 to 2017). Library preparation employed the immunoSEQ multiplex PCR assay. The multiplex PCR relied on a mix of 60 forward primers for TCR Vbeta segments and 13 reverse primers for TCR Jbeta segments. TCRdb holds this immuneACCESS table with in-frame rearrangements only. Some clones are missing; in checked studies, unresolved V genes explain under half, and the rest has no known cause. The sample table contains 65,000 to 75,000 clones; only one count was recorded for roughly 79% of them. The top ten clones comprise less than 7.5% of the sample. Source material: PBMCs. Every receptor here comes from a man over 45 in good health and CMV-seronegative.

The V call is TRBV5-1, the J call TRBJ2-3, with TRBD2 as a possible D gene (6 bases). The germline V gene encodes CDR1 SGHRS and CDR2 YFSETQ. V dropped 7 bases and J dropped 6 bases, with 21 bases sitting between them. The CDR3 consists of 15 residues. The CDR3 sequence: CASGNGDWRMDTQYF. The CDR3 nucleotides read TGCGCCAGCGGTAATGGGGACTGGAGAATGGATACGCAGTATTTT. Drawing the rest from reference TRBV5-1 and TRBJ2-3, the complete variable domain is KAGVTQTPRYLIKTRGQQVTLSCSPISGHRSVSWYQQTPGQGLQFLFEYFSETQRNKGNFPGRFSGRQFSNSRSEMNVSTLELGDSALYLCASGNGDWRMDTQYFGPGTRLTVL.

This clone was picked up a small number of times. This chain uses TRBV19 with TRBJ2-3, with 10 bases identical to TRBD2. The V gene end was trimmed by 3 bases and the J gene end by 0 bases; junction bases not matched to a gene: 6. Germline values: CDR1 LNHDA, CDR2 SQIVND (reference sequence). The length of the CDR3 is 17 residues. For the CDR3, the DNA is TGTGCCAGTAGTATCAAGCGGGGGGGGTATAGCACAGATACGCAGTATTTT. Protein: CASSIKRGGYSTDTQYF.

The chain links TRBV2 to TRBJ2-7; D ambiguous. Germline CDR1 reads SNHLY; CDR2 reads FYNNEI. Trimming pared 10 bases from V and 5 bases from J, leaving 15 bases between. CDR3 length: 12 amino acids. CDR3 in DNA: TGTGCCATCCTACCTTACAGCCACGAGCAGTACTTC. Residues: CAILPYSHEQYF.

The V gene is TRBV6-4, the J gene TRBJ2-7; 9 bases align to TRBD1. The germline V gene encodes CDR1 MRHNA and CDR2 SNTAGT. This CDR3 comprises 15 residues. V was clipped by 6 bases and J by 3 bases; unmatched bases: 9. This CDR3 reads CASRLPGQGFYEQYF. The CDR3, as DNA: TGTGCCAGCAGACTTCCGGGACAGGGCTTCTACGAGCAGTACTTC.

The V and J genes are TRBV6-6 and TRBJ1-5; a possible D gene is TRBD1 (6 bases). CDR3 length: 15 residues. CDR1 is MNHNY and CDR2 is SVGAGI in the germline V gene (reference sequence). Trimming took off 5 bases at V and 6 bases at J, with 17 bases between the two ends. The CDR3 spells CASSPDPGQSQPQHF. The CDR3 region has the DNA TGTGCCAGCAGTCCCGATCCGGGACAAAGTCAGCCCCAGCATTTT.

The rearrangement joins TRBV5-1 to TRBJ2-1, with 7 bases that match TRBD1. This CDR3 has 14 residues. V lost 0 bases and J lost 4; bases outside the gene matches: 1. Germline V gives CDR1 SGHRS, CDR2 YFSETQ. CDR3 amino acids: CASSLDRGYNEQFF. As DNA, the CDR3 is TGCGCCAGCAGCTTGGACAGGGGATACAATGAGCAGTTCTTC.

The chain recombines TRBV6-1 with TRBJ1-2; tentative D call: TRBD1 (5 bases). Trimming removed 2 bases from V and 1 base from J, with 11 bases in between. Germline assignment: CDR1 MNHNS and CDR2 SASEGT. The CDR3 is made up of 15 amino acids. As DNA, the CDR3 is TGTGCCAGCAGTGAATTGCCAGGGCTTAACTATGGCTACACCTTC. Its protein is CASSELPGLNYGYTF.

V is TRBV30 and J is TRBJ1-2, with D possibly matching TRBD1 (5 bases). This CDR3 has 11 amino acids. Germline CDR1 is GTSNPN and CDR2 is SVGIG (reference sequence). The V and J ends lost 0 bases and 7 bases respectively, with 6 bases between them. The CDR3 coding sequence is TGTGCCTGGAGTGTAGGGGCTGGCTACACCTTC. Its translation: CAWSVGAGYTF.

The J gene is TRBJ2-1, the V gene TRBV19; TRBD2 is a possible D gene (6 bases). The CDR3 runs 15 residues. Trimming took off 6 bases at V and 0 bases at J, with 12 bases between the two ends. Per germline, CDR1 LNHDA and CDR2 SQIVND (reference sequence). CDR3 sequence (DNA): TGTGCCAGTAGACGGGACGGGAGCTCCTACAATGAGCAGTTCTTC. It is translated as CASRRDGSSYNEQFF.